The rows below give T cell receptor beta chains drawn from one sample of a study of T cell responses to AZD1222 COVID-19 vaccine. TCRdb's table, derived via immunoSEQ multiplex PCR, lists solely in-frame clones and lacks some. The profile shows more than 150,000 clones, around 86% of them singletons. Specimen: peripheral blood, collected on day 0 of MenACWY control vaccination. These receptors were collected from an adult in good health. Each CDR3 is given with its conserved first and last residue.

v_call cdr3_aa
TRBV28 CASRTVNTEAFF
TRBV9 CASSVGSQGFYNEQFF
TRBV27 CASSFGTGVSYEQYF
TRBV25-1 CASRRDRGFDTEAFF
TRBV5-1 CASSNDLATWEQYF
TRBV14 CASSQAPGQGDGYTF
TRBV15 CATSRASGTYEQYF
TRBV5-1 CASRSGALETQYF
TRBV14 CASSQVGDNSPLHF
TRBV10-3 CAIRDDPNEQFF
TRBV5-6 CASSLGTAKSHF
TRBV28 CASSPSPGLGSLGQPQHF
TRBV3-1/TRBV3-2 CASSQLGTDTQYF
TRBV6-5 CASSYSYRDSPLHF
TRBV11-2 CASSTRTAGETQYF
TRBV19 CASSIAGAPDTQYF
TRBV6-2/TRBV6-3 CASSASGRNYGYTF
TRBV27 CASSPPWESSYNEQFF
TRBV29-1 CSVDAGGTEAFF
TRBV19 CASSTLDRGVVGNTIYF
TRBV4-2 CASSLNSGELFF
TRBV6-1 CASSEMGDWYQPQHF
TRBV6-2/TRBV6-3 CASSVDRDSNQPQHF
TRBV6-2/TRBV6-3 CASSYPDRLYGYTF
TRBV3-1/TRBV3-2 CASSQGGAEAFF
TRBV27 CASSISEGELFF
TRBV10-3 CAITEDRVAGNTIYF
TRBV28 CASRVARTFQYQPQHF
TRBV12-3/TRBV12-4 CASRELAEKLFF
TRBV7-9 CASSLDGGIEQFF
TRBV5-6 CASSADTANYGYTF
TRBV19 CASSLTALDTQYF
TRBV19 CASNLGAGIREKLFF
TRBV14 CANQTQYF
TRBV7-2 CASSPGVANYGYTF
TRBV7-8 CASTSSNHNEKLFF